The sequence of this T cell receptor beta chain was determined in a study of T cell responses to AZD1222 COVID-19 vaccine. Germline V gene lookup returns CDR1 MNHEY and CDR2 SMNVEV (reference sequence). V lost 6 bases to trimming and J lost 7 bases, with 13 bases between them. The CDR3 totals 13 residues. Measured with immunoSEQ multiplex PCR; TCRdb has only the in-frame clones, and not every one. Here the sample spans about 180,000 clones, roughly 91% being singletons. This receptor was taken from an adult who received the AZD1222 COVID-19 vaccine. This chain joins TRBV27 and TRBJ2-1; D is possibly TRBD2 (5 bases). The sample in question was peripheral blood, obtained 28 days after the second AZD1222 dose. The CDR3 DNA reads TGTGCCAGCAGCCTCCCCGGGGTTAATGAGCAGTTCTTC. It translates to CASSLPGVNEQFF.